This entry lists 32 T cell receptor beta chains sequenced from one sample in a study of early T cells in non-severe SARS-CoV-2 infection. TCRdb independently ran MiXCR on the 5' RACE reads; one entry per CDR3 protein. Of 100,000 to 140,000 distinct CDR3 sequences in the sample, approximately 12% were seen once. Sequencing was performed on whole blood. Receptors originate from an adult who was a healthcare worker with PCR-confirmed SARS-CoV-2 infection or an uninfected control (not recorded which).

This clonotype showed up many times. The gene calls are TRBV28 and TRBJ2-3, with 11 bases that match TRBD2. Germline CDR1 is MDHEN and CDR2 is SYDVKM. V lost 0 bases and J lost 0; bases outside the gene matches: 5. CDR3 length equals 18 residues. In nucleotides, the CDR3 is TGTGCCAGCAGTTTATGGATGGGACTAGCGGATAGCACAGATACGCAGTATTTT. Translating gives CASSLWMGLADSTDTQYF.

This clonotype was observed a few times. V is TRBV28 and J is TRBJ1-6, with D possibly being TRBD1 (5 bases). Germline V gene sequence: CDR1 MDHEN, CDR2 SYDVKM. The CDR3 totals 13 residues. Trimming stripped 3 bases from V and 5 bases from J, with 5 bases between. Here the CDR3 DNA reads TGTGCCAGCAGTTTGACAGATAATTCACCCCTCCACTTT. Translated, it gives CASSLTDNSPLHF. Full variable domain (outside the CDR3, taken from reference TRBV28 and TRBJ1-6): DVKVTQSSRYLVKRTGEKVFLECVQDMDHENMFWYRQDPGLGLRLIYFSYDVKMKEKGDIPEGYSVSREKKERFSLILESASTNQTSMYLCASSLTDNSPLHFGNGTRLTVT.

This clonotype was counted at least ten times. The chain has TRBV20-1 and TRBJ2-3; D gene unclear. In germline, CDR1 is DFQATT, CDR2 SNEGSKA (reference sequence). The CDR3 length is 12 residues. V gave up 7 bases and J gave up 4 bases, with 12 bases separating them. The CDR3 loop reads CSVDEVADTQYF. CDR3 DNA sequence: TGCAGTGTCGATGAGGTAGCAGATACGCAGTATTTT.

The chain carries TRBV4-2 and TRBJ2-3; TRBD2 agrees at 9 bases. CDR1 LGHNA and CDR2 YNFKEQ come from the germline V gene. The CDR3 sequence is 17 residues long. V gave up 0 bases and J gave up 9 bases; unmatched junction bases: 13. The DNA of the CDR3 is TGTGCCAGCAGCCAAGATGCGGGAGGGAGGATTGGGTCGACGCAGTATTTT. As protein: CASSQDAGGRIGSTQYF.

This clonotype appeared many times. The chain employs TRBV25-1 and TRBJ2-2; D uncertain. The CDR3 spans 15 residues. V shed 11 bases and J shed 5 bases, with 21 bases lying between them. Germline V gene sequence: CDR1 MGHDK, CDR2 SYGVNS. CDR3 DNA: TGTGCCGGGTGTTATGGAACCCAAAATACCGGGGAGCTGTTTTTT. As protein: CAGCYGTQNTGELFF.

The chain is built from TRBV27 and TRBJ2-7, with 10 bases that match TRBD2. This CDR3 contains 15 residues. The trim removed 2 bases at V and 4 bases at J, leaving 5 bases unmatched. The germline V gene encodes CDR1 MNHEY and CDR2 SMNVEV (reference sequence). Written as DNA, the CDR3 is TGTGCCAGCAGTTTACTTCTAGCGGGAGTTTACGAGCAGTACTTC. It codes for CASSLLLAGVYEQYF.

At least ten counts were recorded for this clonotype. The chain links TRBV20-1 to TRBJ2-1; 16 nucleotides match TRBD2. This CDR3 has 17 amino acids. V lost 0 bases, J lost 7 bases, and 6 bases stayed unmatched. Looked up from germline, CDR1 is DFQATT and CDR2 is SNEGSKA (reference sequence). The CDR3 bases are TGCAGTGCTAGAGATTTGGGACTAGCGGGAGGGCGGAATGAGCAGTTCTTC. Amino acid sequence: CSARDLGLAGGRNEQFF.

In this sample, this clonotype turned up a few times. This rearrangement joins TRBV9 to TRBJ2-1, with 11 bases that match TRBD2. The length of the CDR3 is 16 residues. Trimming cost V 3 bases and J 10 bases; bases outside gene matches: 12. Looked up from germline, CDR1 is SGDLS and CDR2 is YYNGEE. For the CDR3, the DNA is TGTGCCAGCAGCGCGGGATTGACTAGCGGGAAATTGGAGCAGTTCTTC. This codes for CASSAGLTSGKLEQFF.

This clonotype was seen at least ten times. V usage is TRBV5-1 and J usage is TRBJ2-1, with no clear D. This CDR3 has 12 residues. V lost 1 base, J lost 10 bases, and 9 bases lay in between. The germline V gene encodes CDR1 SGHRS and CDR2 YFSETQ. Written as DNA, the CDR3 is TGCGCCAGCAGCTTGAACGGAAACGAGCAGTTCTTC. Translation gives CASSLNGNEQFF.

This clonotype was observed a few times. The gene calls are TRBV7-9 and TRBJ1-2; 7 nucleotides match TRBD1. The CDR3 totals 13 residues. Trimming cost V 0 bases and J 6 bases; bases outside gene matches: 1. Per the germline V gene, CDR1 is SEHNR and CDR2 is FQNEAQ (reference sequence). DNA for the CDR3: TGTGCCAGCAGCTTAGCAGGGGGCAATGGCTACACCTTC. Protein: CASSLAGGNGYTF.

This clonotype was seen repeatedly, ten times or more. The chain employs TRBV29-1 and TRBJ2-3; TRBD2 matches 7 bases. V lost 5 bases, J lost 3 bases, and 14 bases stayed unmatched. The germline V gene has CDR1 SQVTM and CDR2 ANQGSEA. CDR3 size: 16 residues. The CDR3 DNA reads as TGCAGCGTTAAAGGCCCGAGGGAGGGGAGGACAGATACGCAGTATTTT. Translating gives CSVKGPREGRTDTQYF.

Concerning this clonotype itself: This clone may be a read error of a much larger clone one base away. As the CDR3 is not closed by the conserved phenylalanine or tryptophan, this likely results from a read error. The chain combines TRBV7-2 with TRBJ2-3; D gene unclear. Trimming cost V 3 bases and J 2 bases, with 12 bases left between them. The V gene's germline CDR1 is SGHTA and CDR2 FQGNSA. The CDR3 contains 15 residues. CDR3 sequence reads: CASSFLLGYTDTQYS. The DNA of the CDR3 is TGTGCCAGCAGCTTTTTACTGGGGTACACAGATACGCAGTATTCT.

The CDR3 here is CSAYPTSGYEQYF. The CDR3 DNA is TGCAGTGCTTACCCGACTAGCGGATACGAGCAGTACTTC. The J gene is TRBJ2-7, the V gene TRBV20-1, with TRBD2 matching 9 bases. Per germline, CDR1 DFQATT and CDR2 SNEGSKA (reference sequence). Unmatched junction bases numbered 6, after V lost 5 bases and J lost 4 bases. The CDR3 covers 13 residues.

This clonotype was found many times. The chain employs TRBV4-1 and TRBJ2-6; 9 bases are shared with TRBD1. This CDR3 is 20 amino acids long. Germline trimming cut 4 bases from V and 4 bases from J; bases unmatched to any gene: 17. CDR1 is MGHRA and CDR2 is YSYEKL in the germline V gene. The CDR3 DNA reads TGCGCCAGCAGCCCCCAAGGGGCAGGGACAGGGAAGTACGGGGCCAACGTCCTGACTTTC. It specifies CASSPQGAGTGKYGANVLTF.

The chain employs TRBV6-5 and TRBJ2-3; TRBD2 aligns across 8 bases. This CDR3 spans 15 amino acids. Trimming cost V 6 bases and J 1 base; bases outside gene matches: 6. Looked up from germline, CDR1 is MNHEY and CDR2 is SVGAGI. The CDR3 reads CASRKRREGTDTQYF. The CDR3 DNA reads TGTGCCAGCAGGAAAAGGCGGGAGGGCACAGATACGCAGTATTTT.

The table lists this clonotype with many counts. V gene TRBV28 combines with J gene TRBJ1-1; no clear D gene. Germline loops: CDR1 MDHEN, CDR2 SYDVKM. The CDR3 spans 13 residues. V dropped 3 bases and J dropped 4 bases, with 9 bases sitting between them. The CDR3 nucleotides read TGTGCCAGCAGTTTGCCCCATGTCACTGAAGCTTTCTTT. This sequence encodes CASSLPHVTEAFF.

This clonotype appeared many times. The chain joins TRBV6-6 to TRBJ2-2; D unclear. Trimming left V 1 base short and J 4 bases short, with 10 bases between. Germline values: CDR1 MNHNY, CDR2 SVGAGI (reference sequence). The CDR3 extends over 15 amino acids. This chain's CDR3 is CASSYFEAPTGELFF. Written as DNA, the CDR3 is TGTGCCAGCAGTTACTTCGAGGCCCCCACCGGGGAGCTGTTTTTT.

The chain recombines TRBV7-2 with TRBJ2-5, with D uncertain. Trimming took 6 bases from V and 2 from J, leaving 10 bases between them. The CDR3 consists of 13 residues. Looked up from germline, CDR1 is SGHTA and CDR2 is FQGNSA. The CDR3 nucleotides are TGTGCCAGCAGTTGGAGAGTACAAGAGACCCAGTACTTC. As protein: CASSWRVQETQYF. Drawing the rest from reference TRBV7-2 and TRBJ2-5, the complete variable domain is GAGVSQSPSNKVTEKGKDVELRCDPISGHTALYWYRQSLGQGLEFLIYFQGNSAPDKSGLPSDRFSAERTGGSVSTLTIQRTQQEDSAVYLCASSWRVQETQYFGPGTRLLVL.

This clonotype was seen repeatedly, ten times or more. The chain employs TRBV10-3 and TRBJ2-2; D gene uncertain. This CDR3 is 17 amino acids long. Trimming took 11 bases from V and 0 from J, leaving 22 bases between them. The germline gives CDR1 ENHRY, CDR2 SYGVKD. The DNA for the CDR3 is TGTGCCGTCCTGAGAACAGCAAACTTCGCGAACACCGGGGAGCTGTTTTTT. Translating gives CAVLRTANFANTGELFF.

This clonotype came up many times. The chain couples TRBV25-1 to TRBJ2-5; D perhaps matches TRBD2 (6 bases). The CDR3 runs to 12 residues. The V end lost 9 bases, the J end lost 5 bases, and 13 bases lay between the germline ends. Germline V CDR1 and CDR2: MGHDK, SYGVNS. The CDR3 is CASGKSGETQYF. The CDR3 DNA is TGTGCCAGTGGGAAAAGCGGGGAGACCCAGTACTTC.

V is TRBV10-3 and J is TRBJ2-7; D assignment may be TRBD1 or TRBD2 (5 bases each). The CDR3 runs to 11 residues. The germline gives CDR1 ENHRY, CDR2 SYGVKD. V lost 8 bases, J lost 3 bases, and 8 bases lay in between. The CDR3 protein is CAISGSYEQYF. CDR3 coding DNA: TGTGCCATCTCAGGGAGCTACGAGCAGTACTTC.

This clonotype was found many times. The CDR3 region is CASSPYRDRTYNEQFF. CDR3 coding DNA: TGTGCCAGCTCACCCTATCGTGACCGAACCTACAATGAGCAGTTCTTC. The chain links TRBV18 to TRBJ2-1; D remains unclear. The CDR3 runs to 16 residues. V was pared by 3 bases and J by 2 bases, with 14 bases between. Germline V lookup: CDR1 KGHSH, CDR2 LQKENI.

The CDR3 reads CASSLGSPNTGELFF. CDR3 in DNA: TGTGCCAGCAGCTTAGGGAGCCCGAACACCGGGGAGCTGTTTTTT. The chain joins TRBV7-9 to TRBJ2-2, with no clear D. CDR3 size: 15 residues. V was trimmed by 1 base and J by 0 bases, leaving 6 bases between them. Per the germline V gene, CDR1 is SEHNR and CDR2 is FQNEAQ (reference sequence).

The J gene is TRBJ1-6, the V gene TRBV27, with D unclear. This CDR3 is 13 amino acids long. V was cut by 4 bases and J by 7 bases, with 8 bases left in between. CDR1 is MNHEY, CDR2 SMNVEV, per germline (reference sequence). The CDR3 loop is CASSWMGNSPLHF. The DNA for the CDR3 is TGTGCCAGCAGTTGGATGGGCAATTCACCCCTCCACTTT.

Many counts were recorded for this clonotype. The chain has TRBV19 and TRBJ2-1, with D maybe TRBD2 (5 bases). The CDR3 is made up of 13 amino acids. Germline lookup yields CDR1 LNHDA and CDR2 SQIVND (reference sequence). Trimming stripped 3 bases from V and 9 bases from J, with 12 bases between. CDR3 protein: CASSIRGTSEQFF. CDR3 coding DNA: TGTGCCAGTAGTATTCGGGGAACCAGTGAGCAGTTCTTC.

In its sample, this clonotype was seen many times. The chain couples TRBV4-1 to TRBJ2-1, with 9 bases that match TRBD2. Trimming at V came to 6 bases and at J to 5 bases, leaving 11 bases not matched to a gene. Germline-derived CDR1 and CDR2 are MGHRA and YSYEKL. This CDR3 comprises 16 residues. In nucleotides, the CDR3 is TGCGCCAGCAGGATCGGCCGACTAGCGGTACACAATGAGCAGTTCTTC. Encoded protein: CASRIGRLAVHNEQFF.

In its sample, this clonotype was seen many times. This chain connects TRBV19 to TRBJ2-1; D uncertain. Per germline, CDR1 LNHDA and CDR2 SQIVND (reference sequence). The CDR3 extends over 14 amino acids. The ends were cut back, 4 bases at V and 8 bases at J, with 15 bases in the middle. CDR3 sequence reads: CASSRSRPPDEQFF. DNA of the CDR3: TGTGCCAGTAGTAGGTCCCGGCCGCCTGATGAGCAGTTCTTC.

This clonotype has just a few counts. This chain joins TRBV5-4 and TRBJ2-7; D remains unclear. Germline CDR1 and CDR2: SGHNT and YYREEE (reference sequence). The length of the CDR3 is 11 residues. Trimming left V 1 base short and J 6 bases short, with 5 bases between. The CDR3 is CASSLYSEQYF. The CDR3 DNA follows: TGTGCCAGCAGCTTGTACTCCGAGCAGTACTTC.

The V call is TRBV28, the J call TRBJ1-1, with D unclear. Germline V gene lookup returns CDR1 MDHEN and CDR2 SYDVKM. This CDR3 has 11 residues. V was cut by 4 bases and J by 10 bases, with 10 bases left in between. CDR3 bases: TGTGCCAGCAGTTCCGTTAAGACAGCTTTCTTT. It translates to CASSSVKTAFF.

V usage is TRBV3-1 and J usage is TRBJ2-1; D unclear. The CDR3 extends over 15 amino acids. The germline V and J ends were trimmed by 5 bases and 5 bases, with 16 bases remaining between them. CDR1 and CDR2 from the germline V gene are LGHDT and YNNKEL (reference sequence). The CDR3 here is CASSKTGNPNNEQFF. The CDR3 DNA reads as TGTGCCAGCAGCAAAACGGGCAACCCTAACAATGAGCAGTTCTTC.

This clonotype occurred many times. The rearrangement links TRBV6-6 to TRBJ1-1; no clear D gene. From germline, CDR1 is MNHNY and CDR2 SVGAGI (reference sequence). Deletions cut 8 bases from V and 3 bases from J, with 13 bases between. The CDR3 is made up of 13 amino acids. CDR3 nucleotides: TGTGCCAGCCGAAGGGAGGATTACACTGAAGCTTTCTTT. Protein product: CASRREDYTEAFF.

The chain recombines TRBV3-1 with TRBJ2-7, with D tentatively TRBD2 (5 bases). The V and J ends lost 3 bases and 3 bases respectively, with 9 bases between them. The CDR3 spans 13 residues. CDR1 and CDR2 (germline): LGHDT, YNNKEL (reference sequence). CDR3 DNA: TGTGCCAGCAGCCAGAGAGAGGGCTACGAGCAGTACTTC. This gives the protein CASSQREGYEQYF.